This TCR beta chain was found in a study of T-cell memory formation after mild COVID-19. Via MiXCR, TCRdb re-called the 5' RACE reads, giving one row per CDR3 protein. Of roughly 100,000 distinct CDR3 sequences listed, around an eighth were seen once; the top ten hold roughly 30%. This clonotype was obtained from an adult woman who had mild COVID-19 (a few samples of this study predate the infection). Cell type and time point are not known. Sequences were obtained from PBMCs or a T cell subset sorted from them (not recorded which).

For the CDR3, the DNA is TGTGCCAGTGAGGGCATACGTAACTATGGCTACACCTTC. It yields the protein CASEGIRNYGYTF. The chain combines TRBV19 with TRBJ1-2; D gene unclear. This CDR3 has 13 amino acids. In germline, CDR1 is LNHDA, CDR2 SQIVND (reference sequence). V was cut by 8 bases and J by 1 base, with 11 bases left in between.